The 30 T cell receptor beta chains listed next were all sequenced from one sample in a study of cytomegalovirus exposure and HLA in healthy donors. Researchers ran the PCR with 60 Vbeta and 13 Jbeta primers. Only in-frame clones appear in the TCRdb table, and some are missing; sequencing was by immunoSEQ multiplex PCR. The sample includes 200,000 to 250,000 clones. Sequencing was carried out using PBMCs. These receptors originate from a young woman in good health and CMV-seropositive.

This chain joins TRBV5-4 and TRBJ2-5; D possibly corresponds to TRBD1 (5 bases). Looked up from germline, CDR1 is SGHNT and CDR2 is YYREEE (reference sequence). The CDR3 sequence is 15 residues long. V dropped 6 bases and J dropped 2 bases, with 17 bases sitting between them. The CDR3 coding sequence is TGTGCCAGCACCTCCGCGGCAGGGCAACAAGAGACCCAGTACTTC. Its translation is CASTSAAGQQETQYF.

The V and J genes are TRBV5-4 and TRBJ2-5; TRBD2 agrees at 10 bases. V lost 0 bases to trimming and J lost 4 bases; unmatched junction nucleotides: 6. Germline V CDR1 and CDR2: SGHNT, YYREEE (reference sequence). The CDR3 has 16 residues. CDR3 nucleotide sequence: TGTGCCAGCAGCTTGGCTAGCGGGAGCGGCGGAGAGACCCAGTACTTC. Its translation is CASSLASGSGGETQYF.

The chain joins TRBV9 to TRBJ2-5; TRBD2 is a possible D gene (5 bases). Looked up from germline, CDR1 is SGDLS and CDR2 is YYNGEE. CDR3 length: 13 amino acids. The V gene lost 2 bases and the J gene lost 4 bases, with 9 bases spanning the gap. CDR3 protein: CASSVRLAETQYF. The DNA for the CDR3 is TGTGCCAGCAGCGTTCGGCTAGCAGAGACCCAGTACTTC.

V gene TRBV7-8 combines with J gene TRBJ2-7; TRBD1 might be the D (6 bases). Germline lookup yields CDR1 SGHVS and CDR2 FQNEAQ. Trimming removed 5 bases at V and 6 bases at J, with 14 bases between. CDR3 size: 13 residues. The CDR3 spells CASSVTGRVEQYF. In DNA form, the CDR3 reads TGTGCCAGCAGCGTAACAGGGCGGGTCGAGCAGTACTTC.

The J gene is TRBJ1-2, the V gene TRBV28; D uncertain. Looked up from germline, CDR1 is MDHEN and CDR2 is SYDVKM. CDR3 length: 12 residues. V was cut by 3 bases and J by 6 bases, with 8 bases left in between. The CDR3 here is CASSFPPNGYTF. CDR3 nucleotides: TGTGCCAGCAGTTTCCCCCCCAATGGCTACACCTTC.

The chain combines TRBV30 with TRBJ1-6; no clear D. This CDR3 has 15 amino acids. With 2 bases removed from V and 4 bases from J, the gap between germline ends came to 12 bases. Germline V gene lookup returns CDR1 GTSNPN and CDR2 SVGIG (reference sequence). In DNA form, the CDR3 reads TGTGCCTGGAGTCCCACGGGGAGGTATAATTCACCCCTCCACTTT. It specifies CAWSPTGRYNSPLHF. Combining the CDR3 with reference TRBV30 and TRBJ1-6 gives the whole variable domain SQTIHQWPATLVQPVGSPLSLECTVEGTSNPNLYWYRQAAGRGLQLLFYSVGIGQISSEVPQNLSASRPQDRQFILSSKKLLLSDSGFYLCAWSPTGRYNSPLHFGNGTRLTVT.

The chain is built from TRBV7-2 and TRBJ1-3, with 11 bases matching TRBD1. This CDR3 is built from 16 residues. The J segment lost 5 bases and the V segment lost 0 bases, leaving 3 bases of the junction unmatched. Per the germline V gene, CDR1 is SGHTA and CDR2 is FQGNSA. In nucleotides, the CDR3 is TGTGCCAGCAGCTTAGCGGGACAGGGGGTGAGAAACACCATATATTTT. This sequence encodes CASSLAGQGVRNTIYF.

V usage is TRBV6-5 and J usage is TRBJ2-7; 12 bases line up with TRBD1. CDR1 and CDR2 (germline): MNHEY, SVGAGI. There are 15 residues in the CDR3. V lost 5 bases, J lost 7 bases, and 9 bases stayed unmatched. The CDR3 DNA follows: TGTGCCAGCAGTAAACCGGGACAGGGGGCGGGAGAGCAGTACTTC. It encodes CASSKPGQGAGEQYF.

V gene TRBV2 combines with J gene TRBJ2-7, with 7 bases lining up with TRBD1. From germline, CDR1 is SNHLY and CDR2 FYNNEI. The CDR3 is made up of 13 amino acids. With V trimmed by 2 bases and J by 6 bases, 4 bases remained unmatched. The CDR3, as DNA: TGTGCCAGCAGTGAAAACAGGGGTGGCGAGCAGTACTTC. This codes for CASSENRGGEQYF.

The rearrangement uses TRBV27 and TRBJ1-3; D is undetermined. The V gene's germline CDR1 is MNHEY and CDR2 SMNVEV (reference sequence). This CDR3 region has 15 residues. V lost 6 bases and J lost 1, with 13 bases in between. CDR3 sequence reads: CASSSQIQSGNTIYF. The CDR3 DNA reads TGTGCCAGCAGCTCACAGATTCAGTCTGGAAACACCATATATTTT.

This chain joins TRBV27 and TRBJ2-1; 9 bases are a match to TRBD2. CDR1 MNHEY and CDR2 SMNVEV come from the germline V gene (reference sequence). The length of the CDR3 is 15 residues. V dropped 2 bases and J dropped 6; count of bases not matched to a gene: 5. DNA for the CDR3: TGTGCCAGCAGTTTAGCGGGGGGGCCGGGCAATGAGCAGTTCTTC. Amino acid sequence: CASSLAGGPGNEQFF.

The rearrangement links TRBV7-2 to TRBJ1-5, with D maybe TRBD1 (6 bases). The V gene's germline CDR1 is SGHTA and CDR2 FQGNSA. Trimming shortened V by 0 bases and J by 5 bases, and 11 bases separated the two germline ends. The CDR3 runs 15 residues. The CDR3 reads CASSLAGGKDQPQHF. CDR3 nucleotides: TGTGCCAGCAGCTTAGCTGGGGGCAAGGATCAGCCCCAGCATTTT.

The chain has TRBV18 and TRBJ2-5; D is uncertain. This CDR3 is built from 13 residues. CDR1 and CDR2 (germline): KGHSH, LQKENI. Trimming shortened V by 0 bases and J by 7 bases, and 9 bases separated the two germline ends. CDR3 residues: CASSPPPRGTQYF. CDR3 nucleotide sequence: TGTGCCAGCTCACCACCGCCGCGAGGGACCCAGTACTTC.

This chain joins TRBV2 and TRBJ2-6; the D gene is possibly TRBD1 (6 bases). The CDR3 consists of 14 residues. Deletions cut 8 bases from V and 0 bases from J, with 8 bases between. Germline V gene data show CDR1 as SNHLY and CDR2 as FYNNEI. The CDR3 loop is CASEGDSGANVLTF. CDR3 in DNA: TGTGCCAGCGAGGGGGACTCTGGGGCCAACGTCCTGACTTTC. The variable domain in full, completed from reference TRBV2 and TRBJ2-6, reads EPEVTQTPSHQVTQMGQEVILRCVPISNHLYFYWYRQILGQKVEFLVSFYNNEISEKSEIFDDQFSVERPDGSNFTLKIRSTKLEDSAMYFCASEGDSGANVLTFGAGSRLTVL.

The chain recombines TRBV5-6 with TRBJ2-2, with 8 nucleotides matching TRBD1. Germline-derived CDR1 and CDR2 are SGHDT and YYEEEE. This CDR3 contains 16 residues. With V trimmed by 2 bases and J by 2 bases, 5 bases remained unmatched. The CDR3 coding sequence is TGTGCCAGCAGCTTCGACGGACAGGGAAACACCGGGGAGCTGTTTTTT. This translates into CASSFDGQGNTGELFF.

The CDR3 DNA reads as TGTGCCAGCAGCTTAGTAAGCGGGGGCGGCCCCTACAATGAGCAGTTCTTC. Protein: CASSLVSGGGPYNEQFF. The chain carries TRBV7-8 and TRBJ2-1, with TRBD2 identical over 8 bases. This CDR3 is built from 17 residues. V was clipped by 1 base and J by 2 bases; unmatched bases: 7. Germline V gene data show CDR1 as SGHVS and CDR2 as FQNEAQ.

The rearrangement links TRBV5-1 to TRBJ1-5; D is possibly TRBD1 (6 bases). The CDR3 totals 14 residues. Germline V CDR1 and CDR2: SGHRS, YFSETQ. V was cut by 4 bases and J by 1 base, with 9 bases left in between. The CDR3 region is CASSTGLSNQPQHF. CDR3 nucleotides: TGCGCCAGCAGCACAGGGTTGAGCAATCAGCCCCAGCATTTT.

This rearrangement joins TRBV2 to TRBJ1-2, with 8 bases matching TRBD1. This CDR3 has 14 residues. Germline trimming cut 8 bases from V and 4 bases from J; bases unmatched to any gene: 9. The germline V gene encodes CDR1 SNHLY and CDR2 FYNNEI. CDR3 in amino acids: CASLPRQGSYGYTF. The CDR3 DNA reads TGTGCCAGCCTCCCGCGACAGGGGAGCTATGGCTACACCTTC.

The chain joins TRBV7-2 to TRBJ1-4, with 7 bases lining up with TRBD1. With V trimmed by 7 bases and J by 7 bases, 12 bases remained unmatched. The CDR3 loop spans 15 amino acids. Per germline, CDR1 SGHTA and CDR2 FQGNSA. In nucleotides, the CDR3 is TGTGCCAGCAACCAACCGACAGGGATGGGTGAAAAACTGTTTTTT. This sequence encodes CASNQPTGMGEKLFF.

The chain has TRBV2 and TRBJ2-5; a possible D gene is TRBD1 (9 bases). CDR1 and CDR2 (germline): SNHLY, FYNNEI. Trimming took 4 bases from V and 1 from J, leaving 22 bases between them. The CDR3 sequence is 18 residues long. The CDR3 region has the DNA TGTGCCAGCAGTGGACAGGGGGGGCATAGCGGGGTCCAAGAGACCCAGTACTTC. Translation gives CASSGQGGHSGVQETQYF.

V is TRBV27 and J is TRBJ1-1; TRBD1 might be the D (6 bases). The germline CDR1 and CDR2 sequences are MNHEY and SMNVEV (reference sequence). V was clipped by 4 bases and J by 4 bases, with 16 bases between them. The CDR3 has 15 amino acids. The CDR3 is CASSYITGSLTEAFF. DNA of the CDR3: TGTGCCAGCAGTTATATCACAGGGAGTCTCACTGAAGCTTTCTTT.

This rearrangement joins TRBV15 to TRBJ2-1; D is undetermined. Germline V gene sequence: CDR1 LNHNV, CDR2 YYDKDF (reference sequence). This CDR3 spans 15 amino acids. V was shortened by 0 bases and J by 0 bases, with 6 bases between the two germline ends. The CDR3 sequence: CATSRDPGSYNEQFF. The CDR3 DNA is TGTGCCACCAGCAGAGATCCGGGCTCCTACAATGAGCAGTTCTTC.

The chain combines TRBV6-5 with TRBJ1-3; tentative D call: TRBD1 (6 bases). This CDR3 region has 16 residues. The V gene's germline CDR1 is MNHEY and CDR2 SVGAGI. V lost 4 bases to trimming and J lost 0 bases, with 13 bases between them. The CDR3 reads CASSWDTSHSGNTIYF. DNA of the CDR3: TGTGCCAGCAGTTGGGACACCTCGCACTCTGGAAACACCATATATTTT.

V and J are TRBV11-2 and TRBJ2-2; D call uncertain. Germline V CDR1 and CDR2: SGHAT, FQNNGV. V was cut by 5 bases and J by 7 bases, with 11 bases left in between. CDR3 length: 13 residues. For the CDR3, the DNA is TGTGCCAGCAGCCCGCGTTCGAACGGGGAGCTGTTTTTT. Encoded protein: CASSPRSNGELFF.

Here the CDR3 reads CASSFPPGHFYGYTF. CDR3 coding DNA: TGTGCCAGCAGCTTTCCCCCGGGACACTTCTATGGCTACACCTTC. The rearrangement uses TRBV7-9 and TRBJ1-2, with D possibly TRBD1 on 6 matching bases. V shed 3 bases and J shed 4 bases, with 15 bases lying between them. Germline lookup yields CDR1 SEHNR and CDR2 FQNEAQ (reference sequence). The CDR3 spans 15 residues.

The J gene is TRBJ1-4, the V gene TRBV2; no clear D. The CDR3 extends over 13 amino acids. V dropped 4 bases and J dropped 5 bases, with 8 bases sitting between them. The germline gives CDR1 SNHLY, CDR2 FYNNEI. As DNA, the CDR3 is TGTGCCAGCAGTGGGGCCCGAAATGAAAAACTGTTTTTT. Amino acid sequence: CASSGARNEKLFF.

V is TRBV7-2 and J is TRBJ2-1; TRBD2 matches 7 bases. CDR3 length: 15 amino acids. Germline-derived CDR1 and CDR2 are SGHTA and FQGNSA. The junction had 4 bases not matched to a gene; V was cut back by 1 base and J by 4 bases. The DNA for the CDR3 is TGTGCCAGCAGCTTAGTTCGGACTAGTTACAATGAGCAGTTCTTC. This gives the protein CASSLVRTSYNEQFF.

The chain has TRBV28 and TRBJ2-5, with 7 bases matching TRBD2. The trim removed 2 bases at V and 2 bases at J, leaving 5 bases unmatched. Germline CDR1 is MDHEN and CDR2 is SYDVKM. This CDR3 is built from 15 residues. The CDR3 nucleotides read TGTGCCAGCAGTTTAATAACTAGCGCACAAGAGACCCAGTACTTC. It yields the protein CASSLITSAQETQYF.

V gene TRBV5-1 combines with J gene TRBJ1-2, with TRBD1 matching over 7 bases. V was pared by 4 bases and J by 8 bases, with 14 bases of the junction left unmatched. CDR1 is SGHRS and CDR2 is YFSETQ in the germline V gene. CDR3 size: 15 residues. The chain's CDR3 is CASSLATDRLKGYTF. For the CDR3, the DNA is TGCGCCAGCAGCCTCGCGACGGACAGGCTCAAGGGCTACACCTTC.

Comment on this clone: Other nucleotide sequences from this sample produce the same CDR3. In DNA form, the CDR3 reads TGTGCCAGCAGCGTGGGCTCCTGGCTAGCGTCGTACGAGCAGTACTTC. It specifies CASSVGSWLASYEQYF. The rearrangement joins TRBV5-7 to TRBJ2-7; D is possibly TRBD2 (6 bases). TRBV5-7 is an open reading frame whose function is uncertain. V was trimmed by 4 bases and J by 4 bases, leaving 21 bases between them. This CDR3 comprises 16 residues.